The clone carrying this T cell receptor beta chain was detected a few times. No antigen is known for it. The treatment: treatment-naive control, cytoreductive nephrectomy. This specimen belongs to a study of radiation and T cells in renal cell carcinoma. Study-level points and caveats: Irradiated tumors had higher TCR clonality than control tumors.

Clones were sequenced by immunoSEQ multiplex PCR, and TCRdb holds only the in-frame ones, with some missing. In the table there are 23,000 or so clones, about three fifths of which are singletons. The CDR3 spans 14 residues. V was shortened by 2 bases and J by 7 bases, with 11 bases between the two germline ends. Germline V gene sequence: CDR1 SNHLY, CDR2 FYNNEI. The clonotype originates from a man between 40 and 49 years old with renal cell carcinoma. V gene TRBV2 combines with J gene TRBJ1-4; possible D gene TRBD1, 6 bases. The material sequenced was tumor tissue, taken from a patient whose treatment was nephrectomy without radiotherapy. The CDR3, as DNA: TGTGCCAGCAGTGAAATACAGGGTAGTGAAAAACTGTTTTTT. Amino acids: CASSEIQGSEKLFF.